These 29 T cell receptor beta chains originate from one sample sequenced in a study of shared clonotypes between healthy human individuals. The data were produced by immunoSEQ multiplex PCR, yet TCRdb's version contains in-frame clones alone and is incomplete. The sample carries hundreds of thousands of clones, around 78% recorded once. Sample: PBMCs. Receptor source: a woman in her thirties or forties in good health. Some clones in this sample may be carry-over from other donors' samples.

CDR3: CASRPGQGDEQYF. The CDR3 DNA reads as TGTGCCAGCAGACCGGGACAGGGCGACGAGCAGTACTTC. The V call is TRBV6-6, the J call TRBJ2-7, with TRBD1 matching 9 bases. Germline V gene sequence: CDR1 MNHNY, CDR2 SVGAGI (reference sequence). The CDR3 covers 13 residues. The V and J ends lost 6 bases and 5 bases, in that order; junction bases with no gene match: 5.

For this clone: Other DNA variants within this sample encode the same CDR3. The chain carries TRBV18 and TRBJ1-1; 8 bases map to TRBD1. The CDR3 has 14 residues. V lost 2 bases to trimming and J lost 7 bases; unmatched junction nucleotides: 6. In germline, CDR1 is KGHSH, CDR2 LQKENI. This CDR3 reads CASSPSRTGLEAFF. CDR3 coding DNA: TGTGCCAGCTCACCATCCCGGACAGGGCTTGAAGCTTTCTTT.

This chain links TRBV7-2 with TRBJ1-2; D perhaps matches TRBD1 (6 bases). The V end lost 5 bases, the J end lost 4 bases, and 17 bases lay between the germline ends. The germline V gene encodes CDR1 SGHTA and CDR2 FQGNSA. CDR3 length: 15 residues. This chain's CDR3 is CASSPASRGSYGYTF. As DNA, the CDR3 is TGTGCCAGCAGCCCCGCATCAAGGGGGAGCTATGGCTACACCTTC.

V usage is TRBV9 and J usage is TRBJ2-5, with D unresolved. V gave up 2 bases and J gave up 2 bases, with 10 bases separating them. Germline lookup yields CDR1 SGDLS and CDR2 YYNGEE. The CDR3 covers 14 residues. The CDR3 spells CASSVTTSQETQYF. CDR3 in DNA: TGTGCCAGCAGCGTCACTACCTCACAAGAGACCCAGTACTTC.

J is TRBJ2-5 and V is TRBV5-4; 8 bases align to TRBD2. The V gene's germline CDR1 is SGHNT and CDR2 YYREEE (reference sequence). The junction had 16 bases not matched to a gene; V was cut back by 0 bases and J by 3 bases. The CDR3 runs to 19 residues. The CDR3 DNA reads as TGTGCCAGCAGCTTGGGTATAGGGGATAGCGGGAATACAAAAGAGACCCAGTACTTC. It specifies CASSLGIGDSGNTKETQYF.

This rearrangement joins TRBV28 to TRBJ1-2; 8 bases are a match to TRBD1. This CDR3 is 16 amino acids long. V shed 5 bases and J 3 bases; nucleotides not matched to a gene: 11. Germline values: CDR1 MDHEN, CDR2 SYDVKM. The CDR3 nucleotides are TGTGCCAGCAGTCCCGACCGGGACAGGCCTTACTATGGCTACACCTTC. Translated: CASSPDRDRPYYGYTF.

In its sample, this clone was seen once. The chain uses TRBV19 and TRBJ1-1, with D possibly being TRBD1 (5 bases). Germline V CDR1 and CDR2: LNHDA, SQIVND (reference sequence). V shed 3 bases and J shed 3 bases, with 11 bases lying between them. The CDR3 sequence is 14 residues long. The CDR3 is CASSILGRDTEAFF. CDR3 DNA sequence: TGTGCCAGTAGTATTTTAGGCAGGGACACTGAAGCTTTCTTT.

In its sample, this clone was seen once. A single base separates this from a much larger clone, so it may be a read error. The CDR3 nucleotides are TGTGCCAGCAGCATAGGAGAGACCCAGTACTTC. This sequence encodes CASSIGETQYF. The gene calls are TRBV7-9 and TRBJ2-5; D is unclear. The germline V and J ends were trimmed by 5 bases and 4 bases, with 5 bases remaining between them. The germline V gene encodes CDR1 SEHNR and CDR2 FQNEAQ (reference sequence). This CDR3 is built from 11 residues.

V and J are TRBV11-1 and TRBJ2-2, with D possibly matching TRBD1 (6 bases). The CDR3 loop spans 16 amino acids. V lost 2 bases, J lost 4 bases, and 14 bases lay in between. Germline lookup yields CDR1 SGHAT and CDR2 FQDESV (reference sequence). The CDR3 region has the DNA TGTGCCAGCAGCTTATCCCCCCACAGGGCCACCGGGGAGCTGTTTTTT. This gives the protein CASSLSPHRATGELFF.

The rearrangement joins TRBV10-1 to TRBJ1-2; no clear D gene. The CDR3 has 18 amino acids. CDR1 is WNHNN, CDR2 SYGVQD, per germline (reference sequence). With 0 bases removed from V and 2 bases from J, the gap between germline ends came to 19 bases. CDR3 coding DNA: TGCGCCAGCAGTGAGTCGACTCGGGTAAGGGTCCCCAACTATGGCTACACCTTC. This translates into CASSESTRVRVPNYGYTF.

This rearrangement joins TRBV9 to TRBJ2-7, with 8 positions matching TRBD2. This CDR3 is 14 amino acids long. V lost 0 bases and J lost 6; bases outside the gene matches: 5. Per the germline V gene, CDR1 is SGDLS and CDR2 is YYNGEE. In DNA form, the CDR3 reads TGTGCCAGCAGCGTAGTTCCAGCGGGAGCCGAGCAGTACTTC. Protein: CASSVVPAGAEQYF.

The V gene is TRBV5-1, the J gene TRBJ2-2, with D unresolved. This CDR3 comprises 15 residues. The germline gives CDR1 SGHRS, CDR2 YFSETQ. The V end lost 5 bases, the J end lost 2 bases, and 13 bases lay between the germline ends. The CDR3 nucleotides read TGCGCCAGCAGGCCTCTTGAGGTCAACACCGGGGAGCTGTTTTTT. It encodes CASRPLEVNTGELFF.

This clone was recorded only once. The chain recombines TRBV4-1 with TRBJ2-5; no reliable D call. This CDR3 comprises 17 residues. Germline V gives CDR1 MGHRA, CDR2 YSYEKL. Trimming removed 6 bases from V and 0 bases from J, with 20 bases in between. CDR3 bases: TGCGCCAGCAGGCATTCCACTTCTCCTAAGTACCAAGAGACCCAGTACTTC. Translating it yields CASRHSTSPKYQETQYF.

The chain combines TRBV28 with TRBJ2-3; D is uncertain. Looked up from germline, CDR1 is MDHEN and CDR2 is SYDVKM. This CDR3 has 12 amino acids. CDR3 in amino acids: CATLTSTDTQYF. In DNA, the CDR3 is TGTGCAACACTAACCAGCACAGATACGCAGTATTTT. Complete variable domain (other parts from reference TRBV28 and TRBJ2-3): DVKVTQSSRYLVKRTGEKVFLECVQDMDHENMFWYRQDPGLGLRLIYFSYDVKMKEKGDIPEGYSVSREKKERFSLILESASTNQTSMYLCATLTSTDTQYFGPGTRLTVL.

On this clone itself: This may arise from a read error, as a much more abundant clone is one base away. It is likely a read error, because the conserved phenylalanine at the end of the CDR3 is missing. The chain links TRBV30 to TRBJ1-5; no reliable D call. Germline-derived CDR1 and CDR2 are GTSNPN and SVGIG (reference sequence). V was clipped by 1 base and J by 3 bases, with 7 bases between them. This CDR3 has 13 amino acids. In DNA, the CDR3 is TGTGCCTGGAGTGAACAGTCCAATCAGCCCCAGCATTCT. Translated: CAWSEQSNQPQHS.

This sequence joins TRBV2 and TRBJ2-7; D assignment may be TRBD1 or TRBD2 (5 bases each). Trimming cost V 2 bases and J 0 bases, with 11 bases left between them. CDR1 is SNHLY and CDR2 is FYNNEI in the germline V gene. The CDR3 totals 15 residues. The CDR3 nucleotides read TGTGCCAGCAGTGAAAGGGACCGAAGCTCCTACGAGCAGTACTTC. Encoded protein: CASSERDRSSYEQYF.

This clone was picked up one time. The chain carries TRBV5-1 and TRBJ2-5; tentatively, D is TRBD2 (5 bases). Germline CDR1 reads SGHRS; CDR2 reads YFSETQ. Between the trimmed V and J ends, which lost 6 bases and 4 bases, there was a span of 13 bases. The CDR3 contains 13 residues. CDR3: CASTGMVGETQYF. CDR3 DNA sequence: TGCGCCAGCACGGGGATGGTGGGAGAGACCCAGTACTTC.

The V gene is TRBV9, the J gene TRBJ2-1; 9 positions match TRBD2. The germline V gene has CDR1 SGDLS and CDR2 YYNGEE. The CDR3 has 14 residues. The trim removed 1 base at V and 7 bases at J, leaving 3 bases unmatched. Here the CDR3 DNA reads TGTGCCAGCAGCGTAAGCGGGGGGTGGAATGAGCAGTTCTTC. Translation gives CASSVSGGWNEQFF.

This sequence joins TRBV30 and TRBJ2-2; TRBD2 agrees at 7 bases. V trimming: 5 bases; J trimming: 8 bases; junction bases outside the gene matches: 11. The germline CDR1 and CDR2 sequences are GTSNPN and SVGIG (reference sequence). The CDR3 runs 14 residues. The DNA for the CDR3 is TGTGCCTGGGAGGTGTGGCGGGGGTCGGGGGAGCTGTTTTTT. Translating gives CAWEVWRGSGELFF.

This rearrangement joins TRBV15 to TRBJ1-2; no firm D call. Germline CDR1 and CDR2: LNHNV and YYDKDF (reference sequence). Trimming shortened V by 0 bases and J by 5 bases, and 10 bases separated the two germline ends. The CDR3 consists of 14 residues. CDR3 sequence: CATSRDVRSYGYTF. CDR3 DNA sequence: TGTGCCACCAGCAGAGATGTTCGGAGTTATGGCTACACCTTC. Supplemented by reference TRBV15 and TRBJ1-2, the full variable domain reads DAMVIQNPRYQVTQFGKPVTLSCSQTLNHNVMYWYQQKSSQAPKLLFHYYDKDFNNEADTPDNFQSRRPNTSFCFLDIRSPGLGDTAMYLCATSRDVRSYGYTFGSGTRLTVV.

J is TRBJ1-1 and V is TRBV5-1; maybe TRBD1 (5 bases). V lost 1 base and J lost 0, with 13 bases in between. This CDR3 comprises 16 residues. Germline lookup yields CDR1 SGHRS and CDR2 YFSETQ. Here the CDR3 DNA reads TGCGCCAGCAGCTTGAGTCCGGACACCGTGAACACTGAAGCTTTCTTT. Its translation is CASSLSPDTVNTEAFF.

In DNA form, the CDR3 reads TGTGCCAGTACGAGGAGCGGGAGGCCCGGGGAGCTGTTTTTT. It specifies CASTRSGRPGELFF. J is TRBJ2-2 and V is TRBV9, with 9 bases that match TRBD2. There are 14 residues in the CDR3. V was clipped by 8 bases and J by 6 bases; unmatched bases: 8. CDR1 and CDR2 (germline): SGDLS, YYNGEE.

The chain combines TRBV5-4 with TRBJ2-1, with D tentatively TRBD2 (5 bases). Germline CDR1 is SGHNT and CDR2 is YYREEE (reference sequence). V lost 2 bases, J lost 2 bases, and 14 bases lay in between. The CDR3 sequence is 16 residues long. CDR3 region: CASSLTSSLPYNEQFF. In DNA form, the CDR3 reads TGTGCCAGCAGCTTAACTTCTAGCTTACCCTACAATGAGCAGTTCTTC.

Only one count was recorded for this clone. Sequence at one end of the junction differs from germline and may be a read error. The J gene is TRBJ2-1, the V gene TRBV19, with 10 nucleotides matching TRBD2. This CDR3 contains 14 residues. Germline V lookup: CDR1 LNHDA, CDR2 SQIVND (reference sequence). This chain's CDR3 is CASSRTTYSGRRLF. CDR3 bases: TGTGCCAGTAGTAGAACGACTTATAGCGGGAGGCGGCTCTTC. Full variable domain (outside the CDR3, taken from reference TRBV19 and TRBJ2-1): DGGITQSPKYLFRKEGQNVTLSCEQNLNHDAMYWYRQDPGQGLRLIYYSQIVNDFQKGDIAEGYSVSREKKESFPLTVTSAQKNPTAFYLCASSRTTYSGRRLFGPGTRLTVL.

This rearrangement joins TRBV7-3 to TRBJ2-2; D remains unclear. Germline assignment: CDR1 SGHTA and CDR2 FQGTGA. V was cut by 4 bases and J by 2 bases, with 2 bases left in between. This CDR3 contains 12 residues. The CDR3 DNA follows: TGTGCCAGCAGCTCAAACACCGGGGAGCTGTTTTTT. Protein sequence: CASSSNTGELFF.

Turning to this clone: A far larger clone is one base from this, pointing to a likely read error. The chain is built from TRBV11-2 and TRBJ2-7, with TRBD1 matching 11 bases. This CDR3 is 15 amino acids long. CDR1 and CDR2 (germline): SGHAT, FQNNGV. CDR3 sequence (DNA): TGTGCCAACAGCCCTCGCGGGGGACAGGGGGACGAGCAGTACTTC. Its protein product is CANSPRGGQGDEQYF. Based on the CDR3 plus reference TRBV11-2 and TRBJ2-7, the full variable domain is EAGVAQSPRYKIIEKRQSVAFWCNPISGHATLYWYQQILGQGPKLLIQFQNNGVVDDSQLPKDRFSAERLKGVDSTLKIQPAKLEDSAVYLCANSPRGGQGDEQYFGPGTRLTVT.

The chain has TRBV7-9 and TRBJ2-1; tentatively, D is TRBD2 (5 bases). The CDR3 is 16 residues long. Germline CDR1 is SEHNR and CDR2 is FQNEAQ (reference sequence). The germline V and J ends were trimmed by 1 base and 3 bases, with 13 bases remaining between them. CDR3 DNA sequence: TGTGCCAGCAGCTTAGGAACTAGTTTTGACTACAATGAGCAGTTCTTC. This codes for CASSLGTSFDYNEQFF.

In its sample, this clone was seen a few times. The chain joins TRBV18 to TRBJ1-2, with D possibly being TRBD1 (5 bases). Trimming stripped 3 bases from V and 7 bases from J, with 12 bases between. From germline, CDR1 is KGHSH and CDR2 LQKENI. The CDR3 is made up of 13 amino acids. The CDR3, as DNA: TGTGCCAGCTCACCCCTGGACACGGCTGGCTACACCTTC. Residues: CASSPLDTAGYTF.

The count of this clone is one. J is TRBJ2-3 and V is TRBV5-1; 9 bases line up with TRBD2. The CDR3 has 17 amino acids. CDR1 and CDR2 from the germline V gene are SGHRS and YFSETQ. Trimming took 4 bases from V and 4 from J; bases not matched to a gene: 13. The CDR3 reads CASSPTIAGEGADTQYF. The CDR3 DNA reads as TGCGCCAGCAGCCCCACCATAGCGGGAGAGGGTGCAGATACGCAGTATTTT.